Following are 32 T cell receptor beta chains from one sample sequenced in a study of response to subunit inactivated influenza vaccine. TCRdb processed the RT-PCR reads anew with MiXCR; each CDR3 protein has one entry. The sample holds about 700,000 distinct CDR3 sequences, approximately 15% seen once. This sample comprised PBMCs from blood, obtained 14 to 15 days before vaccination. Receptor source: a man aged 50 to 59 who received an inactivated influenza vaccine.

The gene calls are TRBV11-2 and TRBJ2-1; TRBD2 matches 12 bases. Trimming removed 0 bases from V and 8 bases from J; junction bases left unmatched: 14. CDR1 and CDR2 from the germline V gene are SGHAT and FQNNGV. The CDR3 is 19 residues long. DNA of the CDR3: TGTGCCAGCAGCTTAGAGTTTACTAGCGGGAGGTATAACAATGATGAGCAGTTCTTC. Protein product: CASSLEFTSGRYNNDEQFF.

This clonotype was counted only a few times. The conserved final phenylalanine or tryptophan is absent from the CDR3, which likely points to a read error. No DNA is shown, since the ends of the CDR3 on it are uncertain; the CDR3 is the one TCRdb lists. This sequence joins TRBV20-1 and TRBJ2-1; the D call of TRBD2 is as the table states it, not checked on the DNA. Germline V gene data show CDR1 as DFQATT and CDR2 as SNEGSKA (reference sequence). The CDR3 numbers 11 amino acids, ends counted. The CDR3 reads CSATRTSGRPL.

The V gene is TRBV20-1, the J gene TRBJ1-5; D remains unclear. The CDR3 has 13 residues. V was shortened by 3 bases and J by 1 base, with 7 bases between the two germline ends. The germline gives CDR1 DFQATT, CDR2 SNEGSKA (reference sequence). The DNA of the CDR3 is TGCAGTGCTAGTACCCGGAGCAATCAGCCCCAGCATTTT. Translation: CSASTRSNQPQHF.

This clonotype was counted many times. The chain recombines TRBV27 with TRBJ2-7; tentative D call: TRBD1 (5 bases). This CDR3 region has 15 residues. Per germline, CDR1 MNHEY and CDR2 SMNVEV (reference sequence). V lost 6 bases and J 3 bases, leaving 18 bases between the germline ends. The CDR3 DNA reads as TGTGCCAGCAGGTTGAGAGCGACAGTAGACTACGAGCAGTACTTC. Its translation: CASRLRATVDYEQYF.

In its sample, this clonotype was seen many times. The CDR3 spells CASSVSSNQPQHF. The CDR3, as DNA: TGTGCCAGCAGTGTGAGTAGCAATCAGCCCCAGCATTTT. The gene calls are TRBV6-4 and TRBJ1-5; D ambiguous. From germline, CDR1 is MRHNA and CDR2 SNTAGT. The CDR3 has 13 amino acids. The V end was cut by 4 bases, the J end by 0 bases, with 4 bases between.

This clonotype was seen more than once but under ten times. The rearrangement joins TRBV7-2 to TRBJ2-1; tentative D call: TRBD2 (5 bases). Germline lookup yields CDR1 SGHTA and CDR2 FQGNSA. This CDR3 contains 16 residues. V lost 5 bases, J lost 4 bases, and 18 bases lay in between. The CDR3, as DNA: TGTGCCAGCAGCCAATTTACAGCGGCTGTTTACAATGAGCAGTTCTTC. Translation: CASSQFTAAVYNEQFF. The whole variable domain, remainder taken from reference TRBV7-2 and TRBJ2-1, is GAGVSQSPSNKVTEKGKDVELRCDPISGHTALYWYRQSLGQGLEFLIYFQGNSAPDKSGLPSDRFSAERTGGSVSTLTIQRTQQEDSAVYLCASSQFTAAVYNEQFFGPGTRLTVL.

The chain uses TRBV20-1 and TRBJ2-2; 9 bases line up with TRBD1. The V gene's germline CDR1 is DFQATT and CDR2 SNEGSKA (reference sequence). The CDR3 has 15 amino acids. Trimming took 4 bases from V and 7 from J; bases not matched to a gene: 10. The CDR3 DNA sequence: TGCAGTGCTACTAGACAGGGGGTGGATATCGGGGAGCTGTTTTTT. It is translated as CSATRQGVDIGELFF.

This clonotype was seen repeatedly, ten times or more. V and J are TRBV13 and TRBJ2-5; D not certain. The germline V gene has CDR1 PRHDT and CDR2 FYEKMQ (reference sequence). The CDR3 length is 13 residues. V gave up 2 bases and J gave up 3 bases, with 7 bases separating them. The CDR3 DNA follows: TGTGCCAGCAGCTTATTCTGGGAAGAGACCCAGTACTTC. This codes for CASSLFWEETQYF.

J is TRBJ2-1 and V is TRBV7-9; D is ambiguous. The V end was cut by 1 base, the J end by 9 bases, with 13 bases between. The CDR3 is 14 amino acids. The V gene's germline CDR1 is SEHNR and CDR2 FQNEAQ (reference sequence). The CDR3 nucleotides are TGTGCCAGCAGCTTAGTCCAGGAGTGGAGTGAGCAGTTCTTC. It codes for CASSLVQEWSEQFF. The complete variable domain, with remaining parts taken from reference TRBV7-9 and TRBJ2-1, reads DTGVSQNPRHKITKRGQNVTFRCDPISEHNRLYWYRQTLGQGPEFLTYFQNEAQLEKSRLLSDRFSAERPKGSFSTLEIQRTEQGDSAMYLCASSLVQEWSEQFFGPGTRLTVL.

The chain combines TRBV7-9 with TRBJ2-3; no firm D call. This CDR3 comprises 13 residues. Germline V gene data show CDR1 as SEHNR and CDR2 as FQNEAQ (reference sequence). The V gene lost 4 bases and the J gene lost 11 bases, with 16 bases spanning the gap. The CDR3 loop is CASSSAWAFRQYF. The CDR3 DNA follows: TGTGCCAGCAGCTCCGCTTGGGCGTTCAGGCAGTATTTT. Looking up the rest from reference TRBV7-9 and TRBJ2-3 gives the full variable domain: DTGVSQNPRHKITKRGQNVTFRCDPISEHNRLYWYRQTLGQGPEFLTYFQNEAQLEKSRLLSDRFSAERPKGSFSTLEIQRTEQGDSAMYLCASSSAWAFRQYFGPGTRLTVL.

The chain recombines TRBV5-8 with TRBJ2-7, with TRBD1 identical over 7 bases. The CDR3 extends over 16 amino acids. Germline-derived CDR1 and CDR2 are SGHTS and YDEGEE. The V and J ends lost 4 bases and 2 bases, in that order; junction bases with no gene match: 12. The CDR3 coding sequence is TGTGCCAGCAGCATAACATCCGGGACAGTCACCTACGAGCAGTACTTC. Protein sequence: CASSITSGTVTYEQYF.

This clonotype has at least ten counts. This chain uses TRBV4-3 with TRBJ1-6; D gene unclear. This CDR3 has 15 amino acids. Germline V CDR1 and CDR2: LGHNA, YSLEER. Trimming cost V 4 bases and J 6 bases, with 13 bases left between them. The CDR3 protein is CASSRTMDGNSPLHF. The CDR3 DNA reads TGCGCCAGCAGCCGGACCATGGACGGTAATTCACCCCTCCACTTT.

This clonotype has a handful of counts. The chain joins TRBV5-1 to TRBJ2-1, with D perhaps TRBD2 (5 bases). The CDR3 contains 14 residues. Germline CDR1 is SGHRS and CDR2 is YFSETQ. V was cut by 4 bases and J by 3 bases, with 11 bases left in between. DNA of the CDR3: TGCGCCAGCAGCCCAGGACTCCACTACAATGAGCAGTTCTTC. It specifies CASSPGLHYNEQFF.

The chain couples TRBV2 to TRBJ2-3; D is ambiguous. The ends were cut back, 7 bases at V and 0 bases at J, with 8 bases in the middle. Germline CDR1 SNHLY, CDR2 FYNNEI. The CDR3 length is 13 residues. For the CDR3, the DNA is TGTGCCAGCACTCTCCAGAGCACAGATACGCAGTATTTT. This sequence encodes CASTLQSTDTQYF.

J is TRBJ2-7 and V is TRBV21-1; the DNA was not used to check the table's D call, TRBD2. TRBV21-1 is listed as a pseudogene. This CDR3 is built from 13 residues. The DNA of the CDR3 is TGTGCCAGCAGGGGGGGGACTAGCGGCCCAGAGTACTTC. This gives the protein CASRGGTSGPEYF.

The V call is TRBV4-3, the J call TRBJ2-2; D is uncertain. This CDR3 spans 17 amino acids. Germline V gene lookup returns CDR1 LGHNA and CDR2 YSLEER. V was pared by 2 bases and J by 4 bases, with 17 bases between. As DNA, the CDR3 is TGCGCCAGCAGCCAACCACCTTTTTACCCCAGCACCGGGGAGCTGTTTTTT. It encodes CASSQPPFYPSTGELFF.

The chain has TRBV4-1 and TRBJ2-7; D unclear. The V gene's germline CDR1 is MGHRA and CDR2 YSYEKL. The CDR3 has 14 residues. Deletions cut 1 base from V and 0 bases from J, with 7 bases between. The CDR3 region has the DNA TGCGCCAGCAGCCAAGTTTCAGTCTCCTACGAGCAGTACTTC. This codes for CASSQVSVSYEQYF.

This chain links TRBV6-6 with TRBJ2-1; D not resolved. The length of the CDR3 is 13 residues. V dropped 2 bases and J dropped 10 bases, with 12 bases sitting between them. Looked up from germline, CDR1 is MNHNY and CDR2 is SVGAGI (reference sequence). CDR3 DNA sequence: TGTGCCAGCAGTTACGCCCTGGGCCAAGAGCAGTTCTTC. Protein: CASSYALGQEQFF.

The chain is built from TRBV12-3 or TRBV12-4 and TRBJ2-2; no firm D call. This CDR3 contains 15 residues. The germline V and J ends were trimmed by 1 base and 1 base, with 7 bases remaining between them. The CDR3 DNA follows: TGTGCCAGCAGTTTAGAGTCCAGGAACACCGGGGAGCTGTTTTTT. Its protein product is CASSLESRNTGELFF.

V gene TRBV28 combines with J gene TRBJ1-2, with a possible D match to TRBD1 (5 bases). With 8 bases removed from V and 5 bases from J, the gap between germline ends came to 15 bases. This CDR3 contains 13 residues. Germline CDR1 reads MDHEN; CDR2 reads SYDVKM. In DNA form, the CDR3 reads TGTGCCAGCGGATCCGGGACGGGTTATGGCTACACCTTC. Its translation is CASGSGTGYGYTF.

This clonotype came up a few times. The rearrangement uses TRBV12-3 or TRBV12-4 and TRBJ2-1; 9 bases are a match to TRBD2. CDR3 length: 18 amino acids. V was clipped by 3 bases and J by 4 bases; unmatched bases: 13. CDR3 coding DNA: TGTGCCAGCAGTTTTAAGGGGACTAGCCTCGGTCCATACAATGAGCAGTTCTTC. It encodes CASSFKGTSLGPYNEQFF.

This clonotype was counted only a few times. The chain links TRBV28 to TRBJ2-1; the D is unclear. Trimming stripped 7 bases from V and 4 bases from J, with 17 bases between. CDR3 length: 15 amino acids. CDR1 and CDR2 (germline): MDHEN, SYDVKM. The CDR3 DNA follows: TGTGCCAGCAACCAAAGACCAGAATTGTACAATGAGCAGTTCTTC. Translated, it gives CASNQRPELYNEQFF.

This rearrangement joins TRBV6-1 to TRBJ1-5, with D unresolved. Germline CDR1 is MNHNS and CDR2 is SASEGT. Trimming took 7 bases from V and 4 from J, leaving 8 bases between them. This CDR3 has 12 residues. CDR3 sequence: CASTPENQPQHF. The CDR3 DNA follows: TGTGCCAGCACCCCAGAGAATCAGCCCCAGCATTTT.

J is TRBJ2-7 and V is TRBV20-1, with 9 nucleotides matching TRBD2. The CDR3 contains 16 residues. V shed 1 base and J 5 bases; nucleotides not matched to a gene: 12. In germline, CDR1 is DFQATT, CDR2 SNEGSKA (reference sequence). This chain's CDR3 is CSARARGGRAVHEQYF. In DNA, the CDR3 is TGCAGTGCTAGAGCAAGGGGCGGGAGGGCCGTCCACGAGCAGTACTTC.

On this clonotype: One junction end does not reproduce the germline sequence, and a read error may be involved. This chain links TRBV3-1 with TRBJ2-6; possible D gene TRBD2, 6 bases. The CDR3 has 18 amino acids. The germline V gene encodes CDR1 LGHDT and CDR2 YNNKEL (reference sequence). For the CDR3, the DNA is TGTACCAGCAGTCCTAGGAGGGGACGGAGCTCTGGGGCCAACGTCCTGACTTTC. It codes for CTSSPRRGRSSGANVLTF.

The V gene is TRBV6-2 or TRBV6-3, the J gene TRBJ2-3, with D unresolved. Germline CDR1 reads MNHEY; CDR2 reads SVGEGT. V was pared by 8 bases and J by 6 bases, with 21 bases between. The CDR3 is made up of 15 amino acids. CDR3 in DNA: TGTGCCAGCCCTCAAGGAACGGCCAAGTTGGATACGCAGTATTTT. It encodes CASPQGTAKLDTQYF.

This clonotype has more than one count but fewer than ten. The CDR3 nucleotides are TGTGCCAGCAGCTTAGGGCCCTCTGAGGGCAATGAGCAGTTCTTC. The encoded protein is CASSLGPSEGNEQFF. The V gene is TRBV11-1, the J gene TRBJ2-1, with a weak D call TRBD2 (5 bases). The CDR3 runs to 15 residues. Deletions cut 1 base from V and 6 bases from J, with 13 bases between. CDR1 SGHAT and CDR2 FQDESV come from the germline V gene (reference sequence).

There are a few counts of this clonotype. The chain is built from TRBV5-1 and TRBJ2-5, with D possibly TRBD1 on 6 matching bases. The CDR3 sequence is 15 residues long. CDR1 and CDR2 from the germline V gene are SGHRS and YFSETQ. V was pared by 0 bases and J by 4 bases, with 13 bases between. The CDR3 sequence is CASSLGGIGGETQYF. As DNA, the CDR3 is TGCGCCAGCAGCTTGGGTGGAATAGGGGGAGAGACCCAGTACTTC.

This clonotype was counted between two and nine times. The CDR3 nucleotides are TGTGCCAGCAGTGAATGGGAGAGGCGGATGCAGTTCTTC. This gives the protein CASSEWERRMQFF. This chain joins TRBV25-1 and TRBJ2-1; tentatively, D is TRBD2 (5 bases). Trimming pared 1 base from V and 12 bases from J, leaving 13 bases between. CDR3 length: 13 amino acids. Per germline, CDR1 MGHDK and CDR2 SYGVNS.

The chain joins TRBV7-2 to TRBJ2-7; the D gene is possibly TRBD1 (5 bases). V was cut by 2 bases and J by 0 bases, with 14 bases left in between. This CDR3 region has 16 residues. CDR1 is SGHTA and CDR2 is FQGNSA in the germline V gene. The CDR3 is CASSLNRLESSYEQYF. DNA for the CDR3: TGTGCCAGCAGCTTAAACAGGTTGGAGAGCTCCTACGAGCAGTACTTC.

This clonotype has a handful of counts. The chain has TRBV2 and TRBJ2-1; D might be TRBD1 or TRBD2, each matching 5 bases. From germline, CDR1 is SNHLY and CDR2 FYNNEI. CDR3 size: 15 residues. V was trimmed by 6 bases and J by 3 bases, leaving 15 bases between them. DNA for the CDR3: TGTGCCAGCAGCGGGACGGAGCCCTACTACAATGAGCAGTTCTTC. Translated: CASSGTEPYYNEQFF.

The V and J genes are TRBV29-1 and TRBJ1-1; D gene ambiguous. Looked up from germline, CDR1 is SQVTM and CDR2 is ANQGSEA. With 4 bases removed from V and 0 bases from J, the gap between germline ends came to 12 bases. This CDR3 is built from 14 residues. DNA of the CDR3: TGCAGCGTTGTCGAGGTGGATATGAACACTGAAGCTTTCTTT. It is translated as CSVVEVDMNTEAFF.